This T cell receptor (beta chain) was identified in a study of PD-1 blockade in classical Hodgkin lymphoma. After autologous stem cell transplantation all patients relapsed, and prior brentuximab vedotin exposure differed between cohorts. TCRdb keeps only in-frame clones here, not all; method: immunoSEQ multiplex PCR. The sample consists of roughly 41,000 clones, 76% of them appearing once. With 11 bases clipped from V and 5 bases from J, the junction kept 9 bases outside the gene matches. CDR1 and CDR2 from the germline V gene are MNHNS and SASEGT. This CDR3 contains 14 residues. V and J are TRBV6-1 and TRBJ2-2, with 9 bases fitting TRBD2. Material: peripheral blood mononuclear cells (PBMCs), obtained at baseline. This TCR was sampled from a human donor with classical Hodgkin lymphoma. Written as DNA, the CDR3 is TGTGCCGGTTTTAGCGGGAGTGGGACCGGGGAGCTGTTTTTT. Amino acids: CAGFSGSGTGELFF.